This entry lists 7 T cell receptor beta chains sequenced from one sample in a study of blood T cell repertoires in COVID-19. Produced via immunoSEQ multiplex PCR; TCRdb's table is partial and in-frame only. The sample consists of 290,000 or so clones, roughly 92% of them appearing once. The source material was peripheral blood. Receptor source: a woman aged 25-40 years with COVID-19, enrolled during active disease.

This clone has a handful of counts. V and J are TRBV19 and TRBJ1-2, with 7 bases fitting TRBD1. The CDR3 loop spans 15 amino acids. V was clipped by 6 bases and J by 3 bases; unmatched bases: 10. The germline V gene has CDR1 LNHDA and CDR2 SQIVND (reference sequence). CDR3 loop: CASSPSTGEDYGYTF. CDR3 in DNA: TGTGCCAGTAGCCCCTCCACAGGGGAGGACTATGGCTACACCTTC.

J is TRBJ2-1 and V is TRBV7-9, with TRBD1 matching over 8 bases. Germline values: CDR1 SEHNR, CDR2 FQNEAQ (reference sequence). The CDR3 contains 16 residues. The V gene end was trimmed by 5 bases and the J gene end by 4 bases; junction bases not matched to a gene: 10. Here the CDR3 DNA reads TGTGCCAGCAGCCCACCCGGGACAGGCCCTTACAATGAGCAGTTCTTC. Protein product: CASSPPGTGPYNEQFF.

Of note for this clone: The sample holds other DNA sequences that translate to the same CDR3. CDR3 nucleotide sequence: TGTGCCAGCAGCTTTTCGACAGGGAACACTGAAGCTTTCTTT. Translated, it gives CASSFSTGNTEAFF. The V and J genes are TRBV5-4 and TRBJ1-1; D perhaps matches TRBD1 (6 bases). This CDR3 has 14 residues. The germline V gene has CDR1 SGHNT and CDR2 YYREEE (reference sequence). The germline V and J ends were trimmed by 2 bases and 1 base, with 9 bases remaining between them.

The chain links TRBV12-3 or TRBV12-4 to TRBJ1-1, with D perhaps TRBD1 (5 bases). V lost 6 bases and J lost 7, with 9 bases in between. The CDR3 consists of 11 residues. This chain's CDR3 is CASSLRVEAFF. Written as DNA, the CDR3 is TGTGCCAGCAGCCTCAGGGTTGAAGCTTTCTTT.

The rearrangement joins TRBV10-2 to TRBJ1-1; D is ambiguous. The CDR3 runs to 12 residues. V shed 0 bases and J shed 10 bases, with 9 bases lying between them. CDR1 is WSHSY, CDR2 SAAADI, per germline. The DNA for the CDR3 is TGCGCCAGCAGTGAGTCGGAGGTTGTAGCTTTCTTT. Encoded protein: CASSESEVVAFF.

This clone came up once. This chain joins TRBV10-1 and TRBJ2-3; 10 nucleotides align to TRBD2. In germline, CDR1 is WNHNN, CDR2 SYGVQD (reference sequence). The CDR3 sequence is 16 residues long. V dropped 5 bases and J dropped 1; count of bases not matched to a gene: 6. CDR3 in DNA: TGCGCCAGCAGTCTACTAGCGGGACAAGGCACAGATACGCAGTATTTT. Encoded protein: CASSLLAGQGTDTQYF.

The J gene is TRBJ2-1, the V gene TRBV29-1, with a weak D call TRBD2 (5 bases). This CDR3 is 15 amino acids long. The germline gives CDR1 SQVTM, CDR2 ANQGSEA. The V end was cut by 5 bases, the J end by 5 bases, with 19 bases between. CDR3 residues: CSVPLPGKIHNEQFF. The CDR3 DNA is TGCAGCGTTCCACTTCCGGGGAAAATTCACAATGAGCAGTTCTTC.